This T cell receptor beta chain was recorded in a study of STAT5B mutations in CD4+ large granular lymphocyte leukemia. Clones were read by immunoSEQ multiplex PCR, and TCRdb kept only the in-frame ones, dropping some. Seen here are 25,000 to 30,000 clones, 65% to 90% observed once, and the top ten hold more than 0.25%. The germline gives CDR1 LGHNA, CDR2 YNFKEQ. The length of the CDR3 is 13 residues. V was clipped by 2 bases and J by 7 bases, with 11 bases between them. This TCR was sampled from a human donor in good health. The sample was CD4+ T cells from blood buffy coats. This sequence joins TRBV4-2 and TRBJ1-2; D is undetermined. The CDR3 reads CASSQNRPVGYTF. The CDR3 nucleotides read TGTGCCAGCAGCCAAAACCGTCCGGTTGGCTACACCTTC.